This T cell receptor beta chain was observed in a study of blood T cell repertoires in COVID-19. Study details: Samples representing acute and convalescent COVID-19 were sourced from the United States, Italy and Spain. From T cells, B-cell-depleted T cells, or PBMCs came the material, which was cDNA or gDNA.

Original analysis: Reference gene primer amplification yielded estimated nucleated cell counts. Assay used: immunoSEQ multiplex PCR; TCRdb lists only in-frame clones, some missing. V and J calls and clone size come straight from that table; D and trimming were deduced from the DNA. Of approximately 150,000 clones listed, around 87% are singletons. This TCR came from a man older than 75 with acute or convalescent COVID-19. Sequencing used peripheral blood.

The CDR3 coding sequence is TGTGCCAGCAGCGTCGGGAACACCTACGAGCAGTACTTC. It encodes CASSVGNTYEQYF. The chain links TRBV9 to TRBJ2-7; D possibly corresponds to TRBD2 (5 bases). V was cut by 2 bases and J by 2 bases, with 8 bases left in between. The length of the CDR3 is 13 residues. CDR1 is SGDLS and CDR2 is YYNGEE in the germline V gene.